A selection of T cell receptor beta chains follows, all from one sample in a study of cytomegalovirus exposure and HLA in healthy donors. The repertoire was sequenced with immunoSEQ multiplex PCR; TCRdb's copy has only in-frame clones and lacks some. The repertoire has about 120,000 clones, over 65% of them found once; the top ten carry about a tenth. The sample consisted of PBMCs. All receptors come from a man between 25 and 39 years old in good health and CMV-seropositive. Both conserved end residues are part of each CDR3. The order of the fields is V gene, D gene, J gene, clone size, CDR3 protein, CDR3 DNA. D genes are given only for firm matches. A clone size is listed for some rows: how often the clone was seen (once, few, many), or a class if it is expanded.

V gene: TRBV19
D gene: NA
J gene: TRBJ1-1
clone size: NA
CDR3 protein: CASSTQEGTEAFF
CDR3 DNA: TGTGCCAGTAGTACACAGGAAGGCACTGAAGCTTTCTTT

V gene: TRBV6-5
D gene: TRBD1
J gene: TRBJ1-2
clone size: NA
CDR3 protein: CASGQGYGYTF
CDR3 DNA: TGTGCCAGCGGACAGGGCTATGGCTACACCTTC

V gene: TRBV10-3
D gene: TRBD1
J gene: TRBJ2-7
clone size: few
CDR3 protein: CASRDRTYEQYF
CDR3 DNA: TGTGCCTCCCGGGACAGAACCTACGAGCAGTACTTC

V gene: TRBV27
D gene: TRBD1
J gene: TRBJ1-2
clone size: NA
CDR3 protein: CASSFRGHAVYGYTF
CDR3 DNA: TGTGCCAGCAGTTTCAGGGGGCATGCCGTCTATGGCTACACCTTC

V gene: TRBV7-9
D gene: NA
J gene: TRBJ2-7
clone size: NA
CDR3 protein: CSSSFKGEQYF
CDR3 DNA: TGTTCCAGCAGCTTCAAGGGGGAGCAGTACTTC

V gene: TRBV30
D gene: NA
J gene: TRBJ1-4
clone size: NA
CDR3 protein: CAWTSRANEKLFF
CDR3 DNA: TGTGCCTGGACTAGCCGGGCTAATGAAAAACTGTTTTTT

V gene: TRBV6-5
D gene: NA
J gene: TRBJ1-1
clone size: NA
CDR3 protein: CASSIRIMNTEAFF
CDR3 DNA: TGTGCCAGCAGTATCAGAATCATGAACACTGAAGCTTTCTTT

V gene: TRBV28
D gene: TRBD2
J gene: TRBJ2-1
clone size: once
CDR3 protein: CASTASGSGSSYNEQFF
CDR3 DNA: TGTGCCAGCACCGCTAGCGGGAGTGGGAGCTCCTACAATGAGCAGTTCTTC

V gene: TRBV27
D gene: NA
J gene: TRBJ2-7
clone size: NA
CDR3 protein: CASSQRSTYEQYF
CDR3 DNA: TGTGCCAGCAGTCAGAGGAGCACCTACGAGCAGTACTTC

V gene: TRBV19
D gene: NA
J gene: TRBJ2-7
clone size: NA
CDR3 protein: CASSIGAFSSYEQYF
CDR3 DNA: TGTGCCAGTAGTATAGGAGCATTTAGCTCCTACGAGCAGTACTTC

V gene: TRBV25-1
D gene: TRBD2
J gene: TRBJ2-1
clone size: NA
CDR3 protein: CASSEGTSGGVYNEQFF
CDR3 DNA: TGTGCCAGCAGTGAAGGGACTAGCGGGGGGGTCTACAATGAGCAGTTCTTC

V gene: TRBV27
D gene: TRBD2
J gene: TRBJ2-3
clone size: NA
CDR3 protein: CASSPGGLGSDTQYF
CDR3 DNA: TGTGCCAGCAGCCCGGGGGGGCTCGGGTCAGATACGCAGTATTTT

V gene: TRBV6-1
D gene: NA
J gene: TRBJ1-5
clone size: NA
CDR3 protein: CASSSRGGNQPQHF
CDR3 DNA: TGTGCCAGCAGCAGCAGGGGAGGGAATCAGCCCCAGCATTTT

V gene: TRBV28
D gene: TRBD2
J gene: TRBJ2-7
clone size: NA
CDR3 protein: CASSFLAGSYEQYF
CDR3 DNA: TGTGCCAGCAGTTTCCTAGCGGGGTCCTACGAGCAGTACTTC

V gene: TRBV27
D gene: TRBD1
J gene: TRBJ2-1
clone size: NA
CDR3 protein: CASKPGQSYNEQFF
CDR3 DNA: TGTGCCAGCAAACCGGGACAGTCCTACAATGAGCAGTTCTTC

V gene: TRBV11-2
D gene: TRBD2
J gene: TRBJ2-7
clone size: few
CDR3 protein: CASSRLAGGTHEQYF
CDR3 DNA: TGTGCCAGCAGTAGACTAGCGGGAGGTACCCACGAGCAGTACTTC

V gene: TRBV29-1
D gene: NA
J gene: TRBJ1-4
clone size: NA
CDR3 protein: CSVEDPLGTSNEKLFF
CDR3 DNA: TGCAGCGTTGAAGATCCCCTCGGGACAAGTAATGAAAAACTGTTTTTT

V gene: TRBV28
D gene: TRBD2
J gene: TRBJ2-3
clone size: NA
CDR3 protein: CASSTFSSGLALNTQYF
CDR3 DNA: TGTGCCAGCAGCACCTTTTCATCGGGACTAGCGCTGAATACGCAGTATTTT